This is a list of T cell receptor beta chains from one sample in a study of blood T cells in healthy people across ages. TCRdb fed the 5' RACE reads into MiXCR, producing one record per CDR3 protein. Of approximately 800,000 distinct CDR3 sequences listed, approximately 65% are singletons. Sequencing input: blood. These TCRs come from a man under 40 in good health. The CDR3 runs from the conserved cysteine through the conserved F or W. Fields, in order: clone size, V gene, J gene, CDR3 protein. Size is omitted from some rows. Given values are once, few, many or a class for expanded clones.

clone_size: few; v_call: TRBV5-1; j_call: TRBJ2-7; cdr3_aa: CASRYGGQGYEQYF
clone_size: .; v_call: TRBV6-1; j_call: TRBJ2-6; cdr3_aa: CASRVTAGANVLTF
clone_size: few; v_call: TRBV7-2; j_call: TRBJ2-1; cdr3_aa: CASSLGTSGANNEQFF
clone_size: .; v_call: TRBV6-5; j_call: TRBJ2-7; cdr3_aa: CASSNVYEQYF
clone_size: .; v_call: TRBV9; j_call: TRBJ2-1; cdr3_aa: CASSTGTGLDNEQFF
clone_size: .; v_call: TRBV7-2; j_call: TRBJ2-1; cdr3_aa: CVSSPPQDNEQFF
clone_size: .; v_call: TRBV20-1; j_call: .; cdr3_aa: CSAKTGPLSYEQYF
clone_size: .; v_call: TRBV12-3/TRBV12-4; j_call: .; cdr3_aa: CASSMGLAHLSYEQYF
clone_size: few; v_call: TRBV9; j_call: TRBJ2-7; cdr3_aa: CASSVNPRNEQYF
clone_size: .; v_call: TRBV4-3; j_call: TRBJ2-6; cdr3_aa: CASSQVGGGSGANVLTF
clone_size: .; v_call: TRBV6-6; j_call: TRBJ2-1; cdr3_aa: CASISGPTYNEQFF
clone_size: .; v_call: TRBV7-3; j_call: TRBJ2-3; cdr3_aa: CASSSLTGRAPTDTQYF
clone_size: .; v_call: TRBV6-5; j_call: TRBJ2-1; cdr3_aa: CASSRQQGLYNEQFF
clone_size: .; v_call: TRBV28; j_call: TRBJ2-5; cdr3_aa: CASSLLANEQYF
clone_size: .; v_call: TRBV29-1; j_call: TRBJ2-3; cdr3_aa: CSVEASGGTDTQYF
clone_size: few; v_call: TRBV4-3; j_call: TRBJ2-6; cdr3_aa: CASSQTATALPANVLTF